The 32 T cell receptor beta chains reported below all come from one sample, sequenced in a study of T cells in Graves' hyperthyroidism and ophthalmopathy. Amplified regions were TCR beta CDR3 sequences from RNA transcripts. First-round RT-PCR targeting the TCR CDR3 was performed with the HTBI primer set. Each CDR3 protein is one row after TCRdb ran MiXCR on the multiplex PCR reads. The repertoire consists of fewer than 750,000 distinct CDR3 sequences, with roughly 14% occurring once and the leading ten covering around 4%. The sequencing sample was made of blood. These TCRs come from a woman aged 40 to 50 with Graves' ophthalmopathy.

This clonotype has a count of ten or more. The gene calls are TRBV15 and TRBJ2-7, with D possibly TRBD1 on 5 matching bases. Germline V gene data show CDR1 as LNHNV and CDR2 as YYDKDF (reference sequence). Trimming stripped 5 bases from V and 7 bases from J, with 21 bases between. CDR3 size: 15 residues. The CDR3 here is CATSSERRGSEEQYF. CDR3 DNA sequence: TGTGCCACCAGCTCAGAGAGAAGGGGATCTGAAGAGCAGTACTTC.

This clonotype occurred many times. The chain joins TRBV7-1 to TRBJ2-7, with 10 bases lining up with TRBD2. TRBV7-1 has ORF status, its function being uncertain. With V trimmed by 10 bases and J by 4 bases, 22 bases remained unmatched. This CDR3 comprises 18 residues. CDR3: CAKAQREGLTVSGYEQYF. CDR3 nucleotides: TGTGCCAAAGCTCAGCGGGAGGGCCTAACGGTATCGGGATACGAGCAGTACTTC.

This clonotype has ten or more counts. V usage is TRBV7-2 and J usage is TRBJ2-7; tentative D call: TRBD1 (6 bases). The CDR3 sequence is 16 residues long. Germline CDR1 reads SGHTA; CDR2 reads FQGNSA. The V gene lost 0 bases and the J gene lost 2 bases, with 14 bases spanning the gap. DNA of the CDR3: TGTGCCAGCAGCTTAGCTTGGCAGGGGACCACCTACGAGCAGTACTTC. It yields the protein CASSLAWQGTTYEQYF.

This clonotype has a handful of counts. The rearrangement links TRBV14 to TRBJ1-1; D is ambiguous. V lost 5 bases, J lost 6 bases, and 10 bases lay in between. Germline V gene data show CDR1 as SGHDN and CDR2 as FVKESK. The CDR3 length is 12 residues. CDR3 residues: CASSTISAEAFF. CDR3 DNA sequence: TGTGCCAGCAGCACAATCTCGGCTGAAGCTTTCTTT. The full variable domain, with the rest looked up from reference TRBV14 and TRBJ1-1, is EAGVTQFPSHSVIEKGQTVTLRCDPISGHDNLYWYRRVMGKEIKFLLHFVKESKQDESGMPNNRFLAERTGGTYSTLKVQPAELEDSGVYFCASSTISAEAFFGQGTRLTVV.

This clonotype was detected many times. V gene TRBV5-1 combines with J gene TRBJ2-7, with a tentative D call TRBD1 (6 bases). The CDR3 has 14 residues. In germline, CDR1 is SGHRS, CDR2 YFSETQ. V was trimmed by 4 bases and J by 6 bases, leaving 17 bases between them. The CDR3 loop reads CASSQGHEGGEQYF. DNA for the CDR3: TGCGCCAGCAGCCAGGGACATGAGGGTGGCGAGCAGTACTTC.

This clonotype showed up many times. The V gene is TRBV24-1, the J gene TRBJ1-1; 7 nucleotides match TRBD1. This CDR3 contains 12 residues. Germline CDR1 is KGHDR and CDR2 is SFDVKD. V dropped 4 bases and J dropped 8; count of bases not matched to a gene: 3. CDR3 in amino acids: CATSDPTGEAFF. In DNA, the CDR3 is TGTGCCACCAGTGACCCGACAGGGGAAGCTTTCTTT.

This clonotype was observed many times. This sequence joins TRBV19 and TRBJ1-6, with 7 nucleotides matching TRBD1. The V segment lost 7 bases and the J segment 6 bases; nucleotides outside the gene matches: 6. CDR3 length: 14 amino acids. The V gene's germline CDR1 is LNHDA and CDR2 SQIVND (reference sequence). The CDR3 loop reads CASTRDSGNSPLHF. CDR3 coding DNA: TGTGCCAGTACGCGGGACAGCGGTAATTCACCCCTCCACTTT.

In its sample, this clonotype was seen many times. This rearrangement joins TRBV20-1 to TRBJ1-2, with a possible D match to TRBD1 (5 bases). In germline, CDR1 is DFQATT, CDR2 SNEGSKA (reference sequence). The V end lost 6 bases, the J end lost 8 bases, and 13 bases lay between the germline ends. CDR3 length: 11 amino acids. In nucleotides, the CDR3 is TGCAGTGCCCGGGGGGGGGACGGCTACACCTTC. Protein: CSARGGDGYTF.

This clonotype was picked up many times. This chain joins TRBV30 and TRBJ2-2, with TRBD2 as a possible D gene (6 bases). Germline CDR1 GTSNPN, CDR2 SVGIG (reference sequence). The CDR3 consists of 14 residues. V lost 3 bases and J lost 4, with 12 bases in between. CDR3 DNA sequence: TGTGCCTGGAGATGGGCGGGGACCACCGGGGAGCTGTTTTTT. It translates to CAWRWAGTTGELFF. The whole variable domain, remainder taken from reference TRBV30 and TRBJ2-2, is SQTIHQWPATLVQPVGSPLSLECTVEGTSNPNLYWYRQAAGRGLQLLFYSVGIGQISSEVPQNLSASRPQDRQFILSSKKLLLSDSGFYLCAWRWAGTTGELFFGEGSRLTVL.

The table lists this clonotype with many counts. The chain uses TRBV6-2 or TRBV6-3 and TRBJ2-7; 7 bases are a match to TRBD1. The CDR3 is 14 amino acids. CDR1 MNHEY and CDR2 SVGEGT come from the germline V gene. J gave up 2 bases and V 4 bases, and 5 bases lay outside the gene matches. The CDR3 reads CASSSVGQTYEQYF. The CDR3 coding sequence is TGTGCCAGCAGTTCTGTGGGACAGACCTACGAGCAGTACTTC.

The chain employs TRBV12-3 or TRBV12-4 and TRBJ2-5; 8 nucleotides line up with TRBD2. CDR3 length equals 15 residues. With V trimmed by 6 bases and J by 5 bases, 11 bases remained unmatched. The CDR3 DNA follows: TGTGCCAGCAGCCTTAGGCGGGGGGATGGGGAGACCCAGTACTTC. The encoded protein is CASSLRRGDGETQYF.

The chain joins TRBV6-1 to TRBJ2-7; TRBD2 is a possible D gene (6 bases). V dropped 6 bases and J dropped 0 bases, with 12 bases sitting between them. Germline V gene data show CDR1 as MNHNS and CDR2 as SASEGT. CDR3 size: 14 residues. The CDR3 nucleotides are TGTGCCAGCAGACTAGCACCGAGCTCCTACGAGCAGTACTTC. This encodes CASRLAPSSYEQYF.

This clonotype was detected ten times or more. The rearrangement links TRBV3-1 to TRBJ2-7; TRBD2 matches at 8 bases. Unmatched junction bases numbered 10, after V lost 4 bases and J lost 2 bases. Germline CDR1 is LGHDT and CDR2 is YNNKEL (reference sequence). This CDR3 is 16 amino acids long. The CDR3 loop reads CASSPPGVSGAYEQYF. CDR3 bases: TGTGCCAGCAGCCCTCCCGGCGTTAGCGGGGCCTACGAGCAGTACTTC.

At least ten counts were recorded for this clonotype. The chain joins TRBV6-1 to TRBJ2-7; 9 bases fit TRBD2. Germline assignment: CDR1 MNHNS and CDR2 SASEGT. The J segment lost 1 base and the V segment lost 5 bases, leaving 6 bases of the junction unmatched. The CDR3 has 15 amino acids. For the CDR3, the DNA is TGTGCCAGCAGTCGGCTAGCGGGGACATCCTACGAGCAGTACTTC. It yields the protein CASSRLAGTSYEQYF.

The rearrangement joins TRBV6-1 to TRBJ2-7, with 9 bases lining up with TRBD1. Germline V CDR1 and CDR2: MNHNS, SASEGT. V lost 3 bases, J lost 3 bases, and 6 bases stayed unmatched. CDR3 length equals 15 residues. The CDR3 protein is CASSDFGQGRYEQYF. The DNA for the CDR3 is TGTGCCAGCAGTGATTTTGGACAGGGGCGCTACGAGCAGTACTTC.

V and J are TRBV12-3 or TRBV12-4 and TRBJ1-5; D is unclear. The CDR3 has 18 residues. V was trimmed by 3 bases and J by 0 bases, leaving 18 bases between them. This CDR3 reads CASSFLGPLDGSNQPQHF. The CDR3 DNA sequence: TGTGCCAGCAGTTTCCTCGGCCCCCTCGATGGTAGCAATCAGCCCCAGCATTTT.

This clonotype was recorded at least ten times. The CDR3 region has the DNA TGCAGTGCCGGGACGCTTACTCCGGGACGGCCCCTTGAGGGCTACACCTTC. The encoded protein is CSAGTLTPGRPLEGYTF. This chain uses TRBV20-1 with TRBJ1-2; a possible D gene is TRBD1 (5 bases). Germline values: CDR1 DFQATT, CDR2 SNEGSKA (reference sequence). Trimming stripped 6 bases from V and 8 bases from J, with 31 bases between. The CDR3 extends over 17 amino acids.

The chain links TRBV5-1 to TRBJ2-1; 7 bases are shared with TRBD2. V was pared by 2 bases and J by 3 bases, with 11 bases of the junction left unmatched. Germline lookup yields CDR1 SGHRS and CDR2 YFSETQ. This CDR3 spans 17 amino acids. CDR3 DNA: TGCGCCAGCAGCTTATACGGGGGAGGGAGAGGCTACAATGAGCAGTTCTTC. This gives the protein CASSLYGGGRGYNEQFF.

There are many counts of this clonotype. The chain has TRBV7-2 and TRBJ2-7; D tentatively fits TRBD1 or TRBD2 (5 bases each). This CDR3 comprises 15 residues. Deletions cut 5 bases from V and 0 bases from J, with 14 bases between. Germline assignment: CDR1 SGHTA and CDR2 FQGNSA. The CDR3 bases are TGTGCCAGCAGCACCCCCCGAGGGGTCTCCTACGAGCAGTACTTC. Translating gives CASSTPRGVSYEQYF.

This clonotype was seen ten or more times. The V call is TRBV19, the J call TRBJ2-5; D is perhaps TRBD2 (5 bases). Deletions cut 10 bases from V and 8 bases from J, with 17 bases between. Germline V gene lookup returns CDR1 LNHDA and CDR2 SQIVND (reference sequence). The CDR3 has 12 amino acids. The CDR3 nucleotides read TGTGCCACCAGTGACTTGGGGAGAACCCAGTACTTC. This translates into CATSDLGRTQYF.

This clonotype was seen at least ten times. The CDR3 protein is CASTTTTQETQYF. The CDR3 bases are TGTGCCAGCACCACGACAACCCAGGAGACCCAGTACTTC. J is TRBJ2-5 and V is TRBV28; D gene uncertain. The CDR3 has 13 residues. Germline CDR1 reads MDHEN; CDR2 reads SYDVKM. The V end lost 7 bases, the J end lost 5 bases, and 14 bases lay between the germline ends.

V gene TRBV24-1 combines with J gene TRBJ2-4; possible D gene TRBD2, 5 bases. Looked up from germline, CDR1 is KGHDR and CDR2 is SFDVKD. V lost 2 bases and J lost 0, with 10 bases in between. This CDR3 region has 16 residues. CDR3 residues: CATSDSGDLAKNIQYF. For the CDR3, the DNA is TGTGCCACCAGTGATTCCGGGGATTTAGCCAAAAACATTCAGTACTTC.

The chain is built from TRBV6-2 or TRBV6-3 and TRBJ1-2; 8 nucleotides align to TRBD1. Trimming at V came to 6 bases and at J to 8 bases, leaving 8 bases not matched to a gene. The CDR3 length is 13 residues. Germline V gene data show CDR1 as MNHEY and CDR2 as SVGEGT. The CDR3 is CASSQRTGQGYTF. CDR3 coding DNA: TGTGCCAGCAGCCAGCGGACAGGGCAAGGCTACACCTTC.

In its sample, this clonotype was seen many times. The gene calls are TRBV29-1 and TRBJ1-1; no clear D. The ends were cut back, 6 bases at V and 5 bases at J, with 7 bases in the middle. Germline V lookup: CDR1 SQVTM, CDR2 ANQGSEA. The CDR3 loop spans 10 amino acids. The CDR3 here is CSVASTEAFF. The CDR3 nucleotides read TGCAGCGTCGCAAGTACTGAAGCTTTCTTT.

A remark on this clonotype: Since a much larger clone is just one base distant, this may be a read error. The chain combines TRBV29-1 with TRBJ2-2, with TRBD2 matching over 7 bases. Germline V CDR1 and CDR2: SQVTM, ANQGSEA. The CDR3 length is 18 residues. The DNA for the CDR3 is TGCAGCGTTGGAGGACTAGTCGACAGTGGGGGAAACACCGGGGAGCTGCTTTTT. Its translation: CSVGGLVDSGGNTGELLF.

The table lists this clonotype with many counts. V usage is TRBV6-5 and J usage is TRBJ2-7; a weak D match, TRBD2 (6 bases). This CDR3 is 13 amino acids long. Trimming pared 8 bases from V and 3 bases from J, leaving 14 bases between. CDR1 and CDR2 from the germline V gene are MNHEY and SVGAGI. Here the CDR3 reads CASGSLASYEQYF. CDR3 coding DNA: TGTGCCAGCGGGTCGCTAGCGAGCTACGAGCAGTACTTC.

This clonotype was seen many times. The chain joins TRBV10-1 to TRBJ2-1; 7 bases are a match to TRBD2. This CDR3 has 14 amino acids. V shed 4 bases, J shed 10 bases, and the junction held 10 bases outside the gene matches. In germline, CDR1 is WNHNN, CDR2 SYGVQD (reference sequence). The chain's CDR3 is CASSAGGRPHEQFF. The CDR3 bases are TGCGCCAGCAGTGCGGGCGGGAGACCCCACGAGCAGTTCTTC.

This clonotype was picked up many times. This CDR3 is CASSLYRDQPQHF. The CDR3 nucleotides are TGTGCCAGCAGCCTATACCGGGATCAGCCCCAGCATTTT. The gene calls are TRBV11-2 and TRBJ1-5; unclear D gene. The germline V and J ends were trimmed by 5 bases and 5 bases, with 10 bases remaining between them. The CDR3 spans 13 residues. Germline V lookup: CDR1 SGHAT, CDR2 FQNNGV.

This clonotype was recorded many times. The chain uses TRBV19 and TRBJ1-1, with 8 nucleotides matching TRBD1. The CDR3 is 13 residues long. Germline CDR1 LNHDA, CDR2 SQIVND (reference sequence). J gave up 10 bases and V 7 bases, and 11 bases lay outside the gene matches. CDR3 coding DNA: TGTGCCAGTACTCTCGACAGGGGCAGTGGAGCTTTCTTT. Its protein is CASTLDRGSGAFF.

In its sample, this clonotype was seen many times. The chain couples TRBV12-5 to TRBJ2-5; a possible D gene is TRBD1 (6 bases). Per germline, CDR1 LGHNT and CDR2 FRNRAP. Trimming cost V 5 bases and J 3 bases, with 13 bases left between them. The CDR3 loop spans 14 amino acids. The CDR3 here is CASGIDRRKETQYF. As DNA, the CDR3 is TGTGCTAGTGGTATCGACAGGAGAAAAGAGACCCAGTACTTC.

This clonotype showed up many times. The chain links TRBV28 to TRBJ2-7; D unclear. Trimming took off 5 bases at V and 6 bases at J, with 20 bases between the two ends. Germline V gene sequence: CDR1 MDHEN, CDR2 SYDVKM. This CDR3 has 15 amino acids. In DNA form, the CDR3 reads TGTGCCAGCAGTCCCCGACCCCCAAGAGCCTCCGAGCAGTACTTC. Translating it yields CASSPRPPRASEQYF.

This sequence joins TRBV25-1 and TRBJ2-7; 11 nucleotides match TRBD2. Germline CDR1 MGHDK, CDR2 SYGVNS. J lost 2 bases, V lost 5 bases, and 23 bases had no gene match. This CDR3 comprises 21 residues. The CDR3 DNA sequence: TGTGCCAGCAGTAGAGTGGTGGGTCTAGCGGGAGGAACCGTTGATCCCTACGAGCAGTACTTC. It yields the protein CASSRVVGLAGGTVDPYEQYF.